The entry below describes one T cell receptor beta chain. Its antigen is still unknown. Base qualities were left out, and no much larger clone turns up one base away. TCR CDR3 regions were amplified from genomic DNA by multiplex PCR using the deep immunoSEQ assay. For each cell subset, the extracted genomic DNA was distributed evenly across all wells of several immunoSEQ 96-well plates, and each plate served as one replicate. For sorted subsets, 150 to 250 ng of genomic DNA, equivalent to 30,000 or so T cell genomes, went into each replicate PCR. Purified libraries were quantified with a Qubit 3.0 fluorometer, sized on a Bioanalyzer 2100, and re-quantified with the KAPA Library Quantification kit. Every immunoSEQ 96-well plate was sequenced on a dedicated single-read 150-cycle Illumina NextSeq 550 flow cell. As for how the authors treated the data: Because only junctional sequences without quality scores were contained in the immunoSEQ output, filtering matching that applied to full-length reads could not be performed. Sequences were annotated with PyIR, a Python wrapper for IgBLAST v1.9, using IMGT germline references to assign V/J genes and CDR3. Reads were removed for weak V/J assignments (E-value above 1e-6), missing CDR3, stop codons, out-of-frame junctions, or ambiguous translated residues. V3J clonotypes were defined as sequences sharing the same inferred V gene, J gene, and CDR3 amino acid sequence. Percentage overlap between repertoires was computed as shared unique clonotypes divided by the size of the smaller repertoire. Three approaches were used to assess repertoire richness: RTK rarefaction, the Chao1 estimator, and Recon v2.1 estimates of unobserved clonotypes. For all TCRbeta clonotypes obtained by the gDNA method from a few donors, generation probabilities were computed with OLGA. TCRdb provides this immuneACCESS table in a form limited to in-frame rearrangements. Some clones are lacking; in checked studies, under half of them reflect an unresolved V gene, and why the rest are absent is not known. V, J and clone size were drawn from that table, and D and trimming were deduced from the DNA. The sample table contains approximately 2,200,000 clones; only one count was recorded for more than 85% of them. The ten largest clones capture around 1.7% of the sample.

The data belong to a study of shared clonotypes between healthy human individuals (dated by TCRdb to 2020 to 2022). As for the study more broadly: Three men and two women, aged 18 to 49 years, made up the cohort. To increase sequencing depth and limit assay-specific biases, different laboratories used diverse techniques to prepare libraries and sequence TCR repertoires. For each donor, three plates each were used for CD4 naive and CD4 memory, two plates were used for CD8 naive, and one plate was used for CD8 memory. To estimate repertoire size and how much clonotype sharing occurs between individuals, the study deeply sequenced the blood TCR repertoires of several healthy adults. Leukapheresis yielded between about 0.85 and 10 billion PBMCs per donor.

CD8 naive samples were CD45RO-negative cells positively selected for CCR7, giving a CD45RA+CCR7+ population that excluded TemRA cells. Healthy HIV-negative adults with no recently reported acute infections or vaccinations were included as donors. Every donor was a Caucasian adult residing in Nashville, Tennessee, USA. Blood was obtained by leukapheresis, after which PBMCs were separated by Ficoll-Histopaque density gradient centrifugation and cryopreserved in liquid nitrogen vapor phase. Analytical flow cytometry was used to check the purity and quantity of every magnetically sorted T cell population. From each sorted fraction, genomic DNA was isolated and quantified by UV absorbance on a Nanodrop 2000c. The germline V gene encodes CDR1 ENHRY and CDR2 SYGVKD. The germline ends are 10 bases apart after V is trimmed by 0 bases and J by 2 bases. From its cysteine to its phenylalanine, the CDR3 spans 15 amino acids. Kept here is only the CDR3 DNA, which spans 45 bases and is read in frame from base 1.

On the study overall, not on this receptor specifically: Pairwise subsampling indicated that sequencing depth was expected to affect the degree of clonotype sharing among donors. Naive subsets generally had larger estimated clonotype richness than memory subsets. Approximately 5% of naive CD4, 3.5% of naive CD8, 2.3% of memory CD4, and roughly 0.4% of memory CD8 clonotypes were shared across several donors. Because the study included a small number of donors, the genetic and exposure-history diversity represented was limited. Incomplete sequencing was indicated by rarefaction of sorted-subset datasets, despite the large sequencing depth. Sampling was restricted to blood, and TCR repertoires in tissues likely differ from the TCR repertoires found in blood. Compared with non-shared clonotypes, the clonotypes found in all four sorted-subset donors had higher generation probabilities.

The material sequenced was naive CD8+ T cells from PBMCs. The sample's cell subset or site label is to be understood as: CD45RA+CCR7+. The TCR comes from a man in his late teens or twenties in good health. Some clones in this sample may be carry-over from other donors' samples. The receptor chain draws on TRBV10-3 and TRBJ2-5; the D gene is perhaps TRBD1, on 5 matching bases. The CDR3 reads CAISESSGAQETQYF. The DNA reads TGTGCCATCAGTGAGTCGAGTGGGGCTCAAGAGACCCAGTACTTC.